The 5 T cell receptor beta chains below all came from one sample that was sequenced in a study of technical replicates of blood from a handful of donors. Clones were read by immunoSEQ multiplex PCR, and TCRdb kept only the in-frame ones, dropping some. The sample lists fewer than 90,000 clones, roughly 93% occurring once. Input material: T cells isolated from PBMCs. Source of these receptors: a human donor in good health.

The chain joins TRBV5-1 to TRBJ1-2, with a possible D match to TRBD1 (5 bases). Germline assignment: CDR1 SGHRS and CDR2 YFSETQ. Trimming cost V 1 base and J 1 base, with 8 bases left between them. The CDR3 loop spans 14 amino acids. In DNA form, the CDR3 reads TGCGCCAGCAGCTTGCAAGGGGATAACTATGGCTACACCTTC. This translates into CASSLQGDNYGYTF.

The rearrangement links TRBV13 to TRBJ2-5; no clear D. This CDR3 comprises 12 residues. V was clipped by 5 bases and J by 3 bases, with 7 bases between them. Germline CDR1 PRHDT, CDR2 FYEKMQ (reference sequence). CDR3 residues: CASSPLEETQYF. The CDR3 DNA sequence: TGTGCCAGCAGCCCCCTCGAAGAGACCCAGTACTTC.

The J gene is TRBJ2-2, the V gene TRBV7-8; unclear D gene. Trimming removed 1 base at V and 6 bases at J, with 15 bases between. Germline V CDR1 and CDR2: SGHVS, FQNEAQ. CDR3 length equals 16 residues. The CDR3 loop is CASSLGRSLDSGELFF. CDR3 in DNA: TGTGCCAGCAGCTTAGGTCGGTCACTCGATTCCGGGGAGCTGTTTTTT.

The chain links TRBV29-1 to TRBJ2-1; 12 nucleotides agree with TRBD2. Trimming took 4 bases from V and 12 from J; bases not matched to a gene: 4. Per germline, CDR1 SQVTM and CDR2 ANQGSEA. CDR3 length equals 12 residues. The CDR3 protein is CSVGLAGAWQFF. CDR3 bases: TGCAGCGTTGGACTAGCGGGGGCCTGGCAGTTCTTC.

This clone was counted between two and nine times. The chain is built from TRBV29-1 and TRBJ1-1, with 8 bases matching TRBD1. V dropped 6 bases and J dropped 0; count of bases not matched to a gene: 9. The CDR3 loop spans 15 amino acids. Looked up from germline, CDR1 is SQVTM and CDR2 is ANQGSEA. CDR3 coding DNA: TGCAGCGTGGAGGAGTGGACAGGGATGAACACTGAAGCTTTCTTT. It encodes CSVEEWTGMNTEAFF.